Given below is one TCR beta chain in context. The source of the sample is a study of blood T cell repertoires in COVID-19. Generated by immunoSEQ multiplex PCR, the TCRdb table keeps only in-frame clones and is missing some. The sample comprises around 260,000 clones, around 86% of which are singletons, and roughly 5% rests with the top ten. The source material was peripheral blood. The clonotype comes from a woman aged 55-70 years with COVID-19, enrolled during active disease.

CDR3 loop: CASSRGQGRAEAFF. CDR3 nucleotide sequence: TGTGCCAGCAGTAGAGGACAGGGAAGAGCTGAAGCTTTCTTT. This rearrangement joins TRBV6-5 to TRBJ1-1, with 8 bases fitting TRBD1. V lost 5 bases, J lost 6 bases, and 8 bases stayed unmatched. The CDR3 loop spans 14 amino acids. Germline V CDR1 and CDR2: MNHEY, SVGAGI.